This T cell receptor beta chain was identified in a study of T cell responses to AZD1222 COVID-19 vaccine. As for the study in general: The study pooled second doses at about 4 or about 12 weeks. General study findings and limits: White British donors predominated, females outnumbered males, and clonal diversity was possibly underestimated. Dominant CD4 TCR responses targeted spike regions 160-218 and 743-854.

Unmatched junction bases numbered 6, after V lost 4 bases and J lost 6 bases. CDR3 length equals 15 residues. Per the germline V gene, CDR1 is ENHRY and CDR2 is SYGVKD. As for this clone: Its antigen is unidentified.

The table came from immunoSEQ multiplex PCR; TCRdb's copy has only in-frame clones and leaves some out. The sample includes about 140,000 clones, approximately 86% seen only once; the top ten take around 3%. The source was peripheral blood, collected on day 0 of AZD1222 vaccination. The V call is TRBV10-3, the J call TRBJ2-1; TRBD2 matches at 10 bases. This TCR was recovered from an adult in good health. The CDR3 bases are TGTGCCATCAGTGGATCTAGCGGGAGAGTCAATGAGCAGTTCTTC. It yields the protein CAISGSSGRVNEQFF.